This TCR beta chain is from a study of T cell repertoires in cytomegalovirus infection. Study summary: HLA-B-restricted CMV epitopes that are well studied, plus recently identified HLA-C-restricted ones, were used by the study. Indications of both CMV infection and matching HLA type were provided by public TCR beta signatures. Findings and limits, study-wide: Predominance within the ex vivo response was attributable to HLA-C-restricted CMV-specific TCR beta clonotypes.

The CDR3 spans 16 residues. The germline V gene has CDR1 MNHEY and CDR2 SVGAGI. Trimming at V came to 4 bases and at J to 2 bases, leaving 7 bases not matched to a gene. In the case of this clonotype: Its target is unknown.

TCRdb reprocessed the reads with MiXCR, giving one entry per CDR3 protein. The data contain hundreds of thousands of distinct CDR3 sequences, about 33% of them singletons. Sequenced material: cultured CD8+ T cells from PBMCs, taken from culture after CMV antigen stimulation. The TCR sequence derives from a human donor in good health (CMV status not recorded). Some clones in this sample may be carry-over from other donors' samples. The rearrangement joins TRBV6-5 to TRBJ2-5; TRBD1 aligns across 10 bases. CDR3: CASSSWTGGRQETQYF. The CDR3 DNA reads TGTGCCAGCAGTTCCTGGACAGGGGGAAGACAAGAGACCCAGTACTTC.